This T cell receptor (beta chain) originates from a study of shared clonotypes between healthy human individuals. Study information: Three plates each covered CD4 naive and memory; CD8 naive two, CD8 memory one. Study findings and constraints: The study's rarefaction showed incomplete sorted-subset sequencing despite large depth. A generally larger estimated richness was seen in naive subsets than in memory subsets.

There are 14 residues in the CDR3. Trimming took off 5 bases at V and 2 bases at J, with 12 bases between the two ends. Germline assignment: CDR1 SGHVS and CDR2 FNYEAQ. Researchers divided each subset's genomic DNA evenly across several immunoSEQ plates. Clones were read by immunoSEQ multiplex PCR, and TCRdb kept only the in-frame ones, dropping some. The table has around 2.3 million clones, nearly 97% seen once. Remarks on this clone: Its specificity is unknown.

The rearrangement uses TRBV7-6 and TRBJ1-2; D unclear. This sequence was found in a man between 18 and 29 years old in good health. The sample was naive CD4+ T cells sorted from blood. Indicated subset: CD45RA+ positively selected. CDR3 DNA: TGTGCCAGCAGCCCGGAGCGGGGAAACTATGGCTACACCTTC. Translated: CASSPERGNYGYTF.